The rows below give T cell receptor beta chains drawn from one sample of a study of blood T cells in healthy people across ages. A single record per CDR3 protein comes from TCRdb applying MiXCR to the 5' RACE reads. The sample shows hundreds of thousands of distinct CDR3 sequences, approximately 59% of them seen only once. Sequenced input: blood. Receptors originate from a man aged 55-75 years in good health. Both conserved end residues are trimmed from each CDR3. Fields, in order: CDR3 protein, clone size, V gene, CDR3 length, J gene. Clone sizes are given selectively: once, few, many, or a class where the clone is expanded.

CDR3: ASSPTGVYGYT
size: NA
V: TRBV27
length: 11
J: TRBJ1-2

CDR3: ASSLLAGFPNEQF
size: NA
V: TRBV7-2
length: 13
J: TRBJ2-1

CDR3: ASSWQGGNEQY
size: NA
V: TRBV3-1
length: 11
J: TRBJ2-7

CDR3: ASSLALGAAYEQY
size: NA
V: TRBV7-2
length: 13
J: TRBJ2-7

CDR3: ASSLGAGAEGDTQY
size: many
V: TRBV5-1
length: 14
J: TRBJ2-3

CDR3: ASSYTQQETQY
size: many
V: TRBV7-6
length: 11
J: TRBJ2-5

CDR3: AIRTGDTPEQY
size: few
V: TRBV10-3
length: 11
J: TRBJ2-7

CDR3: SARDPGADPGYT
size: NA
V: TRBV20-1
length: 12
J: TRBJ1-2

CDR3: ASSPSPSGNIQY
size: NA
V: TRBV12-3/TRBV12-4
length: 12
J: NA

CDR3: ASSLPSGGHTSTDTQY
size: NA
V: TRBV5-1
length: 16
J: TRBJ2-3

CDR3: STSGVMYEAF
size: NA
V: TRBV29-1
length: 10
J: TRBJ1-1

CDR3: ASSPQGPRYYEQY
size: NA
V: TRBV9
length: 13
J: NA

CDR3: ASSKRDRYNEQF
size: few
V: TRBV13
length: 12
J: TRBJ2-1

CDR3: ASSEIGPGLGGREQF
size: NA
V: TRBV25-1
length: 15
J: TRBJ2-1

CDR3: ASRAGLAPSTDTQY
size: NA
V: TRBV2
length: 14
J: TRBJ2-3

CDR3: AIRGTAIKETQY
size: few
V: TRBV10-3
length: 12
J: TRBJ2-5

CDR3: ASSLAGDGTDTQY
size: NA
V: TRBV7-2
length: 13
J: TRBJ2-3

CDR3: SARGNFETQY
size: NA
V: TRBV20-1
length: 10
J: NA

CDR3: ASSPRGGNTDAQY
size: NA
V: TRBV11-2
length: 13
J: TRBJ2-3

CDR3: SARGEYEQY
size: few
V: TRBV20-1
length: 9
J: TRBJ2-7

CDR3: ASSASGAISYEQY
size: few
V: TRBV7-9
length: 13
J: TRBJ2-7

CDR3: ASSLRSGSDYGYT
size: once
V: TRBV14
length: 13
J: TRBJ1-2

CDR3: AIRGDRDEQY
size: few
V: TRBV10-3
length: 10
J: TRBJ2-7